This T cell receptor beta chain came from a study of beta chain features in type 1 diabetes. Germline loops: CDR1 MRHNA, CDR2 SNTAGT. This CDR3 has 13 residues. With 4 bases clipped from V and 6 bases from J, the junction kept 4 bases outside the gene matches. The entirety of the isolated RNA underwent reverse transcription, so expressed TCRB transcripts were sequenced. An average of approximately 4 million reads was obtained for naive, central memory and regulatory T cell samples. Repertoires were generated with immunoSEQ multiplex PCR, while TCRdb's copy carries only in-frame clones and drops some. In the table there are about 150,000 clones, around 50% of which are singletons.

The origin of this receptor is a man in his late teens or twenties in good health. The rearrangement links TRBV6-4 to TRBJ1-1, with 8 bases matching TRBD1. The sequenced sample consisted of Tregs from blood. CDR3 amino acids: CASSVGQGAEAFF. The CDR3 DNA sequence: TGTGCCAGCAGTGTAGGACAGGGTGCTGAAGCTTTCTTT.